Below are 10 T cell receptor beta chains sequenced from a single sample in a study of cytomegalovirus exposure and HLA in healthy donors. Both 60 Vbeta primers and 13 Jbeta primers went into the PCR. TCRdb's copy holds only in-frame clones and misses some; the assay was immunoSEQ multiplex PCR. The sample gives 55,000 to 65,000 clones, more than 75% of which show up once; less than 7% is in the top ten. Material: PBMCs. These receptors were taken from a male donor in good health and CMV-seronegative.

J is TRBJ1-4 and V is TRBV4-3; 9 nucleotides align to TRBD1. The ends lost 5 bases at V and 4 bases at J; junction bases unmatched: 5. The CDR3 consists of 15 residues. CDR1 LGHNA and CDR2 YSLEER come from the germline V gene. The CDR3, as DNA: TGCGCCAGCAGCGAACCGGGACAGGGTAATGAAAAACTGTTTTTT. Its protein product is CASSEPGQGNEKLFF.

The DNA for the CDR3 is TGCGCCAGCAGCCAAGAGACGGGTGCTAACTATGGCTACACCTTC. Amino acids: CASSQETGANYGYTF. The chain employs TRBV4-1 and TRBJ1-2; no clear D gene. Germline V gene lookup returns CDR1 MGHRA and CDR2 YSYEKL. Trimming removed 0 bases at V and 0 bases at J, with 8 bases between. The CDR3 length is 15 residues.

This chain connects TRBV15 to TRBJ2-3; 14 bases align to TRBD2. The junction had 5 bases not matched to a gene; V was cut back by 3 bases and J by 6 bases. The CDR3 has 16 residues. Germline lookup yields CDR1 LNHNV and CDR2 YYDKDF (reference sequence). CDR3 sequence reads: CATSRTTSGGEDTQYF. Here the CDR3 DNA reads TGTGCCACCAGCAGGACGACTAGCGGGGGGGAGGATACGCAGTATTTT.

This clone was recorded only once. Written as DNA, the CDR3 is TGTGCCTGGAGTGTACGGGAGGGAAGAGGCTACACCTTC. This encodes CAWSVREGRGYTF. The rearrangement uses TRBV30 and TRBJ1-2, with D unresolved. Germline loops: CDR1 GTSNPN, CDR2 SVGIG (reference sequence). Trimming stripped 0 bases from V and 8 bases from J, with 13 bases between. The CDR3 length is 13 residues. Together with reference TRBV30 and TRBJ1-2, the CDR3 gives the full variable domain: SQTIHQWPATLVQPVGSPLSLECTVEGTSNPNLYWYRQAAGRGLQLLFYSVGIGQISSEVPQNLSASRPQDRQFILSSKKLLLSDSGFYLCAWSVREGRGYTFGSGTRLTVV.

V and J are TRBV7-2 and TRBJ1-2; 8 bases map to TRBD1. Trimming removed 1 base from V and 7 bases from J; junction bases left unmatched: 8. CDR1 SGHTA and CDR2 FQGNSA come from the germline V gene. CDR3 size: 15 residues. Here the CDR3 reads CASSLERQGLTGYTF. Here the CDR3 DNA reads TGTGCCAGCAGCTTAGAGAGACAGGGGCTTACTGGCTACACCTTC.

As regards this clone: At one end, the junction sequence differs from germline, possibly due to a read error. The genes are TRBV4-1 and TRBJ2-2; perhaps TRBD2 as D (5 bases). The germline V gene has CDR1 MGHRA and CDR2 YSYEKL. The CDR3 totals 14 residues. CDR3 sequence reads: CASSQVMNTGELFF. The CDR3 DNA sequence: TGCGCCAGCAGCCAAGTGATGAACACCGGGGAGCTGTTCTTT.

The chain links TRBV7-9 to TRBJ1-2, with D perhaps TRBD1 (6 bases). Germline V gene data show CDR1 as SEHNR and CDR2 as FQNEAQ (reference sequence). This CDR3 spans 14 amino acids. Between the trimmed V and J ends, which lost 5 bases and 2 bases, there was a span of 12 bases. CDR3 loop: CASSPPGTNYGYTF. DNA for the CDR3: TGTGCCAGCAGCCCCCCCGGGACAAACTATGGCTACACCTTC.

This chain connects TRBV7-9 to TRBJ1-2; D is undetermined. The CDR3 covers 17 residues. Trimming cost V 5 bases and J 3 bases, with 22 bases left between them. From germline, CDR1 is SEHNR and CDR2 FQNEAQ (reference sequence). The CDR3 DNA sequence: TGTGCCAGCAGCCCCCGCCCCGGGGAGGGTCTACACTATGGCTACACCTTC. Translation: CASSPRPGEGLHYGYTF.

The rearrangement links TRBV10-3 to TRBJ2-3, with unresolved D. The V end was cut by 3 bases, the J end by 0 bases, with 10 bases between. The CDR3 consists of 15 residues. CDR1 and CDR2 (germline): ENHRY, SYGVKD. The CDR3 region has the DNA TGTGCCATCAGTGACCCACTAACTAGCACAGATACGCAGTATTTT. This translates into CAISDPLTSTDTQYF.

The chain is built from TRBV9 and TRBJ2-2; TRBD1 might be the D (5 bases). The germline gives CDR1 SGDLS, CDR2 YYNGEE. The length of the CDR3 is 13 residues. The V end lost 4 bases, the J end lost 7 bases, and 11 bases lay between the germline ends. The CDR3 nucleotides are TGTGCCAGCAGCCCCGTTCAGGGCGGGGAGCTGTTTTTT. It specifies CASSPVQGGELFF. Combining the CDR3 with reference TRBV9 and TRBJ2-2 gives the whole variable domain DSGVTQTPKHLITATGQRVTLRCSPRSGDLSVYWYQQSLDQGLQFLIQYYNGEERAKGNILERFSAQQFPDLHSELNLSSLELGDSALYFCASSPVQGGELFFGEGSRLTVL.